The 25 T cell receptor beta chains in this list originate from one sample, sequenced in a study of CXCR3-negative and CXCR3-positive naive CD8 T cells. General observations from the study: Naive cells that were CXCR3-positive had more hydrophobic TRB CDR3s (compared with CXCR3-negative naive cells).

These receptors are not linked to any known antigen. The libraries of TRB cDNA were constructed through 5' RACE using UMI labels. Reanalyzing the 5' RACE reads, TCRdb keeps one entry per CDR3 protein, without DNA. Its table records 140,000 to 150,000 distinct CDR3 sequences. The material sequenced was naive CXCR3+ CD8+ T cells from blood. Subset in this sample: CD45RO-CCR7+CD27+CD95- naive CD8+ T cells expressing CXCR3 (TNR3+). These receptors were taken from a human donor in good health. Some clones in this sample may be carry-over from other donors' samples.

The V gene is TRBV12-3 or TRBV12-4, the J gene TRBJ1-6; TCRdb calls TRBD1, which cannot be checked without DNA. The CDR3 length is 16 residues. The CDR3 spells CASSFVAVRGNSPLHF.

V gene TRBV3-1 combines with J gene TRBJ2-3; lacking DNA, the TRBD2 call made by TCRdb goes unchecked. The CDR3 extends over 14 amino acids. Germline V gene lookup returns CDR1 LGHDT and CDR2 YNNKEL (reference sequence). The chain's CDR3 is CATAAVSSTDTQYF.

V usage is TRBV7-6 and J usage is TRBJ2-1; TCRdb names TRBD2, which stays unverified in the absence of DNA. The CDR3 totals 14 residues. Germline V lookup: CDR1 SGHVS, CDR2 FNYEAQ. This CDR3 reads CASSIAGGPNEQFF. The full variable domain, rest sourced from reference TRBV7-6 and TRBJ2-1, is GAGVSQSPRYKVTKRGQDVALRCDPISGHVSLYWYRQALGQGPEFLTYFNYEAQQDKSGLPNDRFSAERPEGSISTLTIQRTEQRDSAMYRCASSIAGGPNEQFFGPGTRLTVL.

The rearrangement uses TRBV2 and TRBJ2-5; there is no DNA to check the TCRdb D call of TRBD2. The CDR3 has 16 amino acids. The germline V gene has CDR1 SNHLY and CDR2 FYNNEI. CDR3: CASSEHSDYPQETQYF.

V gene TRBV7-3 combines with J gene TRBJ2-1; TCRdb reports TRBD1, a call that lacks DNA to check it against. The CDR3 covers 15 residues. In germline, CDR1 is SGHTA, CDR2 FQGTGA. CDR3 residues: CASSPAQGAYNEQFF.

The chain couples TRBV4-3 to TRBJ2-1; TCRdb picks TRBD2, but there is no DNA to check that call. Germline values: CDR1 LGHNA, CDR2 YSLEER. The CDR3 is made up of 16 amino acids. The CDR3 sequence is CASSQDRGGGANEQFF.

The chain employs TRBV29-1 and TRBJ2-2; the D call from TCRdb, TRBD2, cannot be confirmed without DNA. This CDR3 is built from 13 residues. CDR1 and CDR2 (germline): SQVTM, ANQGSEA. The CDR3 reads CSAGGGLAGELFF.

This chain connects TRBV28 to TRBJ1-5; absent DNA, TCRdb's TRBD1 call cannot be checked. Germline V gives CDR1 MDHEN, CDR2 SYDVKM. The CDR3 length is 12 residues. The CDR3 loop reads CASSFQQGFQHF.

The V gene is TRBV28, the J gene TRBJ2-7; TCRdb calls TRBD1, which cannot be checked without DNA. Germline V gene sequence: CDR1 MDHEN, CDR2 SYDVKM. This CDR3 is 14 amino acids long. This CDR3 is CASSILTDSYEQYF.

V usage is TRBV7-9 and J usage is TRBJ2-1. CDR3 size: 15 residues. Germline assignment: CDR1 SEHNR and CDR2 FQNEAQ (reference sequence). The CDR3 spells CASSQILSSYNEQFF.

The rearrangement uses TRBV29-1 and TRBJ2-1. The CDR3 spans 14 residues. Germline loops: CDR1 SQVTM, CDR2 ANQGSEA. CDR3 amino acids: CSVPKQDTYNEQFF.

This chain joins TRBV7-9 and TRBJ1-1; TCRdb proposes TRBD1, but this gene call is untestable without DNA. There are 18 residues in the CDR3. The germline gives CDR1 SEHNR, CDR2 FQNEAQ (reference sequence). This chain's CDR3 is CASSLTGTPLGFGTEAFF.

This chain uses TRBV7-9 with TRBJ2-5; TCRdb selects TRBD2, and the lack of DNA leaves this call unchecked. This CDR3 comprises 16 residues. Looked up from germline, CDR1 is SEHNR and CDR2 is FQNEAQ (reference sequence). The CDR3 protein is CASSLVSGGPSWGQYF.

The chain employs TRBV9 and TRBJ1-3; absent DNA, TCRdb's TRBD1 call cannot be checked. The CDR3 totals 15 residues. Per germline, CDR1 SGDLS and CDR2 YYNGEE. The CDR3 is CASSPWDSSGNTIYF.

The rearrangement links TRBV27 to TRBJ2-7; absent DNA, TCRdb's TRBD1 call cannot be checked. In germline, CDR1 is MNHEY, CDR2 SMNVEV (reference sequence). CDR3 length equals 14 residues. The CDR3 region is CASMSAGSTYEQYF.

This chain links TRBV19 with TRBJ2-2. The CDR3 runs to 12 residues. The germline gives CDR1 LNHDA, CDR2 SQIVND (reference sequence). The CDR3: CASSIFGRELFF.

The chain employs TRBV9 and TRBJ2-1; TCRdb lists TRBD2, though no DNA is available to test this call. The CDR3 totals 16 residues. CDR1 is SGDLS and CDR2 is YYNGEE in the germline V gene. CDR3: CASSPLGASGYNEQFF. The whole variable domain, remainder taken from reference TRBV9 and TRBJ2-1, is DSGVTQTPKHLITATGQRVTLRCSPRSGDLSVYWYQQSLDQGLQFLIQYYNGEERAKGNILERFSAQQFPDLHSELNLSSLELGDSALYFCASSPLGASGYNEQFFGPGTRLTVL.

The rearrangement joins TRBV6-2 or TRBV6-3 to TRBJ1-1. Germline-derived CDR1 and CDR2 are MNHEY and SVGEGT. The CDR3 length is 14 residues. The CDR3 is CASSYSLADTEAFF.

The rearrangement uses TRBV7-8 and TRBJ2-1; TCRdb picks TRBD1, but there is no DNA to check that call. The CDR3 contains 14 residues. Germline V CDR1 and CDR2: SGHVS, FQNEAQ. The CDR3 sequence is CASSPSGAYNEQFF.

CDR3 amino acids: CASSLRTAVSYEQYF. The chain has TRBV28 and TRBJ2-7; TCRdb names TRBD1, which stays unverified in the absence of DNA. The CDR3 is made up of 15 amino acids. Germline CDR1 MDHEN, CDR2 SYDVKM.

This chain connects TRBV25-1 to TRBJ1-4; TCRdb gives TRBD1 as the D gene, but with no DNA this cannot be confirmed. Germline CDR1 reads MGHDK; CDR2 reads SYGVNS. The CDR3 is 15 amino acids. CDR3 in amino acids: CASSEWGATNEKLFF.

V and J are TRBV6-2 or TRBV6-3 and TRBJ2-1; TCRdb outputs TRBD1, but without DNA this stays unchecked. The germline V gene has CDR1 MNHEY and CDR2 SVGEGT. The CDR3 spans 14 residues. The CDR3 sequence: CASSYGGTGNEQFF.

The chain joins TRBV28 to TRBJ2-7; TCRdb selects TRBD2, and the lack of DNA leaves this call unchecked. Germline V gene data show CDR1 as MDHEN and CDR2 as SYDVKM. The CDR3 runs to 15 residues. CDR3 region: CASSLSGRRTYEQYF. The full variable domain, rest sourced from reference TRBV28 and TRBJ2-7, is DVKVTQSSRYLVKRTGEKVFLECVQDMDHENMFWYRQDPGLGLRLIYFSYDVKMKEKGDIPEGYSVSREKKERFSLILESASTNQTSMYLCASSLSGRRTYEQYFGPGTRLTVT.

The CDR3 loop reads CASSLVGLSNTGELFF. The rearrangement links TRBV7-3 to TRBJ2-2. The germline V gene encodes CDR1 SGHTA and CDR2 FQGTGA. CDR3 size: 16 residues.

This CDR3 is CATSLQRRDHEQYF. The rearrangement links TRBV15 to TRBJ2-7. This CDR3 is 14 amino acids long. Germline V lookup: CDR1 LNHNV, CDR2 YYDKDF (reference sequence).